The T cell receptor (beta chain) described here comes from a study of siplizumab effects on memory and regulatory T cells. Study-level points and caveats: Mappable alloreactive CD4+ clones averaged approximately 69% Treg-derived with siplizumab versus under 30% in controls.

As to this clone: Its antigen remains unidentified.

Germline CDR1 MNHNY, CDR2 SVGAGI (reference sequence). This CDR3 has 15 amino acids. Germline trimming cut 0 bases from V and 7 bases from J; bases unmatched to any gene: 6. Profiling relied on immunoSEQ multiplex PCR, and the TCRdb table lists in-frame clones only, not all of them. The table has some 63,000 clones, roughly 97% seen once; the top ten hold around 0.086%. The TCR was taken from a human donor in good health. The sample consisted of naive CD8+ T cells sorted from blood. The chain uses TRBV6-6 and TRBJ2-1; 7 positions match TRBD2. CDR3 region: CASSYSLGGGNEQFF. CDR3 in DNA: TGTGCCAGCAGTTACTCACTGGGGGGAGGGAATGAGCAGTTCTTC.